This TCR beta chain was captured in a study of cytotoxic CD8 clonotypes in ibrutinib-treated CLL (dated by TCRdb to the early 2020s). With respect to the entire study: The cohort included about 15 treatment-naive and roughly ten relapsed/refractory patients; about 18 were IGHV unmutated. Samples at response were collected after a median of about 11 months of treatment, with a range of roughly 6 to 40 months. Every remission and progressive disease sample was obtained while ibrutinib was still being received by the patients. Of the approximately 90 people in the trial, some 28 had longitudinal samples available. An average of 255,043 productive templates and some 100,000 productive rearrangements was obtained per sample. Partial responses were observed in approximately 24 patients and complete responses in 2; after a median follow-up of around 68 months, remission was maintained in 15 or so patients and progression was observed in approximately twelve. Cryopreserved peripheral blood mononuclear cells were collected at three points: before therapy, at response, and at either sustained remission or disease progression.

The goal of deep resolution MiSeq sequencing was a depth between 1 in 1 million and 1 in 200,000 T cells, and coverage averaged 10x per clonotype. TCR beta libraries were generated with the immunoSEQ hsTCRB Kit. The authors' analysis ran thus. Data were analyzed with ImmunoSEQ Data Assistant and ImmunoSEQ Analyzer, with V, D and J genes assigned per IMGT definitions. Clonality, with values ranging from 0 to 1, was calculated as one minus the normalized Shannon entropy of productive rearrangement frequencies. Only overrepresented clonotypes making up at least 0.05% of the repertoire of each patient were included in the public clonotype analysis. More than ten age-matched healthy donor repertoires from immuneACCESS were used as controls for clonality. The table was pulled from immuneACCESS by TCRdb, which kept in-frame rearrangements only. Such tables lose some clones; where checked, under half of the loss comes from unresolved V genes, and the rest has no known cause. D and trimming were read from the DNA, whereas the V and J calls and clone size are those reported in that table. This sample is represented by 110,000 or so clones; approximately 58% of them were singletons. Of the sample, about 39% is held by the ten largest clones.

What the authors observed across the whole study: Baseline clonality exceeded that of age-matched healthy donors and correlated strongly with circulating CD8+ T-cell counts. Clonality rose at ibrutinib response, remained stable during sustained remission, and dropped back toward baseline at progression. Sampling times were not matched between sustained-remission and progressing patients, and lymph node repertoires were not studied. Public clonotypes were rare and either shrank or stayed stable during treatment, and the rise in clonality at ibrutinib response reflected expansion of private clonotypes.

Note on this clone: Its antigen is currently not known. It has no much larger one-base neighbor in the sample; base qualities were not kept.

Taken from cysteine to phenylalanine, the CDR3 has 14 residues. The CDR3 DNA has 42 bases and is translated from base 1. V is shortened by 4 bases, J by 6 bases, and the region joining them spans 15 bases. The germline V gene encodes CDR1 SGHDT and CDR2 YYEEEE. The time point label on this specimen signifies: around 25 months on ibrutinib. For TCR beta library preparation, 1.5 to 2 micrograms of genomic DNA were extracted from the cryopreserved PBMCs. Longitudinal blood samples from CLL patients on ibrutinib monotherapy were analyzed using high-throughput TCR beta sequencing. The patients took part in an open-label, single-center phase 2 trial of ibrutinib monotherapy.

The chain is assembled from TRBV5-6 and TRBJ2-3; the D gene identity is not certain. This TCR was sampled from a human donor with chronic lymphocytic leukemia. The sample was PBMCs, taken after 24 months of ibrutinib treatment. CDR3 sequence: CASSMGTPGDTQYF. The DNA is TGTGCCAGCAGCATGGGAACACCCGGGGATACGCAGTATTTT. The CDR3, completed at both ends by the reference TRBV5-6 and TRBJ2-3 genes, gives the full variable domain DAGVTQSPTHLIKTRGQQVTLRCSPKSGHDTVSWYQQALGQGPQFIFQYYEEEERQRGNFPDRFSGHQFPNYSSELNVNALLLGDSALYLCASSMGTPGDTQYFGPGTRLTVL.